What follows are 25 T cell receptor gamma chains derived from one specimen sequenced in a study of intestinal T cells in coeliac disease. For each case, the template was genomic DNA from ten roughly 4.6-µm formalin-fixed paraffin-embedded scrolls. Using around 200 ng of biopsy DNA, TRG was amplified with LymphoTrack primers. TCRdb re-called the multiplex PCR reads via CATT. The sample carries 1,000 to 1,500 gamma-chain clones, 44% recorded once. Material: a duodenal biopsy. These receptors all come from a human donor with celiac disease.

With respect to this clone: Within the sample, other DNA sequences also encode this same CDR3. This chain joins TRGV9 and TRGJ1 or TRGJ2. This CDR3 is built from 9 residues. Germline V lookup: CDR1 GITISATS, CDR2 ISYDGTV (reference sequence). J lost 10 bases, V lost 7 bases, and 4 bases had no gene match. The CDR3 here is CALCRKKLF. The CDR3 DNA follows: TGTGCCTTGTGCCGCAAGAAACTCTTT.

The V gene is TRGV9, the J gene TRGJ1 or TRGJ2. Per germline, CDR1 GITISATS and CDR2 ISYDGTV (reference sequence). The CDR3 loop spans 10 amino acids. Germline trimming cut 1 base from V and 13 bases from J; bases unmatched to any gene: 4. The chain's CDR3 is CALWEVPKLF. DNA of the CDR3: TGTGCCTTGTGGGAGGTCCCTAAACTCTTT.

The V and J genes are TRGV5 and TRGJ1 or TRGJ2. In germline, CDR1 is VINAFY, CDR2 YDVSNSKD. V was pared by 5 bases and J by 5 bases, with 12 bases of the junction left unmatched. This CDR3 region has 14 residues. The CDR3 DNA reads TGTGCCACCTGGGCAGGCACGGTCCATTATAAGAAACTCTTT. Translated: CATWAGTVHYKKLF.

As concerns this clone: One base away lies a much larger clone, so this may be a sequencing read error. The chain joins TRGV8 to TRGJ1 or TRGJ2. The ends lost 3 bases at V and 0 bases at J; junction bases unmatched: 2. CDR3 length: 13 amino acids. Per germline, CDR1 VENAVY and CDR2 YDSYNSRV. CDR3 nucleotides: TGTGCCACCTGGGATGGGAATTATTATAAGAAACTCTTT. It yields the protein CATWDGNYYKKLF.

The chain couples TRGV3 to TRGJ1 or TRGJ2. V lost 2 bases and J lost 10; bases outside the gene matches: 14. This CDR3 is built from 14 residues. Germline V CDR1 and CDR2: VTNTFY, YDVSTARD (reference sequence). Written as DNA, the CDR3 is TGTGCCACCTGGGACACGGCGGCCTTCCAAAAGAAACTCTTT. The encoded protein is CATWDTAAFQKKLF.

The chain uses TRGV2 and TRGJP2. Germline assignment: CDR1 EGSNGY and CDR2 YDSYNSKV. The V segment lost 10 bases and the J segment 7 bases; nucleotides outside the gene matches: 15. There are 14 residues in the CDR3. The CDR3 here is CATGTDYDDWIKTF. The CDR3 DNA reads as TGTGCCACTGGGACTGATTATGATGATTGGATCAAGACGTTT.

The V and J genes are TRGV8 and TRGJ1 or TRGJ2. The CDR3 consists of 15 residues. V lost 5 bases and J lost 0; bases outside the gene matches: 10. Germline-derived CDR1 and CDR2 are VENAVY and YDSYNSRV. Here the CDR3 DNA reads TGTGCCACCTGGGCCCAGGCCGGGAATTATTATAAGAAACTCTTT. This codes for CATWAQAGNYYKKLF.

The CDR3 protein is CADLGVPYYKKLF. CDR3 sequence (DNA): TGTGCCGACCTGGGAGTACCTTATTATAAGAAACTCTTT. V and J are TRGV5 and TRGJ1 or TRGJ2. CDR1 and CDR2 from the germline V gene are VINAFY and YDVSNSKD. The CDR3 length is 13 residues. Trimming cost V 12 bases and J 3 bases; bases outside gene matches: 14.

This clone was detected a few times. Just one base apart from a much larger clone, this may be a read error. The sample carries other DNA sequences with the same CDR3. The CDR3 DNA is TGTGCCTGCTGGACCACCACCAGAGGATGGTTCAAGATATTC. Its protein product is CACWTTTRGWFKIF. The chain links TRGV11 to TRGJP1. TRGV11 is sorted into the ORF group, with uncertain function. The CDR3 runs 14 residues.

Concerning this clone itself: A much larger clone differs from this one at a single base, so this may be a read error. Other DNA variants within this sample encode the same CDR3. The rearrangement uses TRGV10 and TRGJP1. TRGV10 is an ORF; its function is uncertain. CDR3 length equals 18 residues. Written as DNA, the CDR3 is TGTGCCGCGTGGGATTATTCCCCTCACTCCATCACTGGTTGGTTCAAGATATTT. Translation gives CAAWDYSPHSITGWFKIF.

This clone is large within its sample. The CDR3 DNA reads TGTGCTGCGTGGGAACCCCGGCTCTTT. It is translated as CAAWEPRLF. The genes are TRGV10 and TRGJ1 or TRGJ2. TRGV10 is an ORF, and what it does is uncertain. This CDR3 comprises 9 residues. The V and J ends lost 8 bases and 16 bases, in that order; junction bases with no gene match: 9.

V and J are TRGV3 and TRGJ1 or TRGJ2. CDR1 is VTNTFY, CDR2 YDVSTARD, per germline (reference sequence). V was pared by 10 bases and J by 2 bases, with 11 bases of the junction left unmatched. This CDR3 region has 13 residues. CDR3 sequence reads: CATPRRHYYKKLF. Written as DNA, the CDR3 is TGTGCCACTCCCCGTCGACATTATTATAAGAAACTCTTT.

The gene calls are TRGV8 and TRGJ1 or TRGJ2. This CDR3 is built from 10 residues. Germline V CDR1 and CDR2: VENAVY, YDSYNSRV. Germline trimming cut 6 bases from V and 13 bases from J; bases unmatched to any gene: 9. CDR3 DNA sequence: TGTGCCACCTGGAGTAGAAGAAAACTCTTT. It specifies CATWSRRKLF.

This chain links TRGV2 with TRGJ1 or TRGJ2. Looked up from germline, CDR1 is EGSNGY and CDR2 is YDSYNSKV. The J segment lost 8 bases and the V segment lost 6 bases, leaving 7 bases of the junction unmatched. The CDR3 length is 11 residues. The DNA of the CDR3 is TGTGCCACCTGGCCCCCAGATAAGAAACTCTTT. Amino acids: CATWPPDKKLF.

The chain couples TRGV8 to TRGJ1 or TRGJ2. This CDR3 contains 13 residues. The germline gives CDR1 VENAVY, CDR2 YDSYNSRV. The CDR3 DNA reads TGTGCACCTGGAGCCACGAATTATTATAAGAAACTCTTT. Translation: CAPGATNYYKKLF.

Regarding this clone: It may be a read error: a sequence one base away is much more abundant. The CDR3 here is CATWDTNYYKKLF. The CDR3 DNA follows: TGTGCCACCTGGGACACAAATTATTATAAGAAACTCTTT. This chain uses TRGV2 with TRGJ1 or TRGJ2. V shed 3 bases and J 1 base; nucleotides not matched to a gene: 3. The germline V gene has CDR1 EGSNGY and CDR2 YDSYNSKV. The CDR3 covers 13 residues.

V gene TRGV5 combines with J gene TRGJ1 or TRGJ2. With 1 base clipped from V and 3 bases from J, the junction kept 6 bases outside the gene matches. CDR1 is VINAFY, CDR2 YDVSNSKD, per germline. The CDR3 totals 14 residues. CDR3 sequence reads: CATWDRWFYYKKLF. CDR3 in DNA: TGTGCCACCTGGGACAGATGGTTTTATTATAAGAAACTCTTT.

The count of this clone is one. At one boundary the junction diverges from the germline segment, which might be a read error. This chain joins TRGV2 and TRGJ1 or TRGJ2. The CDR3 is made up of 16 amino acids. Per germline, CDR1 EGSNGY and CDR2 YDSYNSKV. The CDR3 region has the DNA TGTGCCACCTGGGGCGGGCTAGGTCCGAATTATTATAAGAAACTCTTT. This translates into CATWGGLGPNYYKKLF.

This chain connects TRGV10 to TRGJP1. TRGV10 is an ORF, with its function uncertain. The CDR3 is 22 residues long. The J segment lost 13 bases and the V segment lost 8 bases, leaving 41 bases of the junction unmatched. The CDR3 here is CAAWDYERRPNEGGCHVVFKIF. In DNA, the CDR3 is TGTGCTGCGTGGGATTACGAACGCCGACCCAACGAGGGAGGGTGCCACGTGGTGTTCAAGATATTT.

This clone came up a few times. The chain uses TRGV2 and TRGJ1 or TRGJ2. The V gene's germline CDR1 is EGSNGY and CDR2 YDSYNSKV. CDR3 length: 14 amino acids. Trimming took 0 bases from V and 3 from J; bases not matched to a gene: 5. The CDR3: CATWDGFPYYKKLF. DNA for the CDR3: TGTGCCACCTGGGACGGGTTCCCTTATTATAAGAAACTCTTT.

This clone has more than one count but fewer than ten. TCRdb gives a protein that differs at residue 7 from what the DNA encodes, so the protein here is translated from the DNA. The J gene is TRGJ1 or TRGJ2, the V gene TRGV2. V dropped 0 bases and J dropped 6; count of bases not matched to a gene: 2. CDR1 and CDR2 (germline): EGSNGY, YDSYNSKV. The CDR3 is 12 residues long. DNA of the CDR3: TGTGCCACCTGGGACGGGCGTTATAAGAAACTCTTT. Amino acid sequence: CATWDGRYKKLF.

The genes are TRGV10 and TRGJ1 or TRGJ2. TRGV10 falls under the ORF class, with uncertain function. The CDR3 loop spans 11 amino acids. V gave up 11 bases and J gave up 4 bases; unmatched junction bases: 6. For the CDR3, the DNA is TGTGCTGCGCTGGGGTATTATAAGAAACTCTTT. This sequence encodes CAALGYYKKLF.

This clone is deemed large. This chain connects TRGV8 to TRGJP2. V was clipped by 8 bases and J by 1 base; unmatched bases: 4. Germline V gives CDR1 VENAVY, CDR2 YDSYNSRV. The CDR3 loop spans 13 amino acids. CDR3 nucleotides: TGTGCCACCTTCTCTAGTAGTGATTGGATCAAGACGTTT. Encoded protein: CATFSSSDWIKTF.

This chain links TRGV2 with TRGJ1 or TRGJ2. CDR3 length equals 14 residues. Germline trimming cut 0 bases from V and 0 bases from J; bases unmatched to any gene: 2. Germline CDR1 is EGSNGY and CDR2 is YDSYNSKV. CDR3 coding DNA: TGTGCCACCTGGGACGGGCGGAATTATTATAAGAAACTCTTT. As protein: CATWDGRNYYKKLF.

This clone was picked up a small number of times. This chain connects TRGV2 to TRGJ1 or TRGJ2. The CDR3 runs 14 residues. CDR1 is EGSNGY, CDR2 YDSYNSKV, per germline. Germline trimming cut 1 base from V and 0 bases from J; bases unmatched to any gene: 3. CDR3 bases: TGTGCCACCTGGGACGGAGGGAATTATTATAAGAAACTCTTT. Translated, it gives CATWDGGNYYKKLF.